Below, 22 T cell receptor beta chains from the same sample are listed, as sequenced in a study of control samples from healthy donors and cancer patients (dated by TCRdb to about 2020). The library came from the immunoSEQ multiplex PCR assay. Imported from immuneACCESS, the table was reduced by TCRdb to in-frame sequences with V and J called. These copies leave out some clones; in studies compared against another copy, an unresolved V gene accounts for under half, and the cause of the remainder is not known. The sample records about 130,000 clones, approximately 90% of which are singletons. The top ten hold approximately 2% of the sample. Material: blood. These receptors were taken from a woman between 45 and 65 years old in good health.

For the CDR3, the DNA is TGTGCCAGCAGCCCTGGACTAGCGGGGGGTTCCACAGATACGCAGTATTTT. It is translated as CASSPGLAGGSTDTQYF. The rearrangement uses TRBV9 and TRBJ2-3; 14 positions match TRBD2. V trimming: 4 bases; J trimming: 2 bases; junction bases outside the gene matches: 6. CDR3 length: 17 residues. The germline V gene has CDR1 SGDLS and CDR2 YYNGEE.

The CDR3 region is CASRHGGNQPQHF. In DNA form, the CDR3 reads TGTGCCAGTAGACACGGGGGCAATCAGCCCCAGCATTTT. The V gene is TRBV19, the J gene TRBJ1-5; D uncertain. The CDR3 extends over 13 amino acids. The germline CDR1 and CDR2 sequences are LNHDA and SQIVND (reference sequence). V dropped 6 bases and J dropped 2 bases, with 8 bases sitting between them.

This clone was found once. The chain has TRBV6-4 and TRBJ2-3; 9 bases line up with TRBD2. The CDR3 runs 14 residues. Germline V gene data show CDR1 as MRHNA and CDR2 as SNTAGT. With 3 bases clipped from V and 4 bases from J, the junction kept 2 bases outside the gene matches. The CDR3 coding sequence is TGTGCCAGCAGTGAGCGGGGGGGCCCAGATACGCAGTATTTT. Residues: CASSERGGPDTQYF.

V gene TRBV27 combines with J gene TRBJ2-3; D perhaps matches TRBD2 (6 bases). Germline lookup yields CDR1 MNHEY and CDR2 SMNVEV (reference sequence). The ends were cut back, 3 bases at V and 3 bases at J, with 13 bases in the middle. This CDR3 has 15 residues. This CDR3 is CASSLGGIWTDTQYF. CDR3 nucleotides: TGTGCCAGCAGTTTGGGCGGGATTTGGACAGATACGCAGTATTTT.

CDR3 residues: CSASVRGPGNTIYF. CDR3 in DNA: TGCAGTGCGAGTGTGCGGGGGCCTGGAAACACCATATATTTT. This sequence joins TRBV20-1 and TRBJ1-3, with a tentative D call TRBD1 (6 bases). Trimming shortened V by 6 bases and J by 2 bases, and 14 bases separated the two germline ends. The CDR3 covers 14 residues. CDR1 and CDR2 from the germline V gene are DFQATT and SNEGSKA (reference sequence).

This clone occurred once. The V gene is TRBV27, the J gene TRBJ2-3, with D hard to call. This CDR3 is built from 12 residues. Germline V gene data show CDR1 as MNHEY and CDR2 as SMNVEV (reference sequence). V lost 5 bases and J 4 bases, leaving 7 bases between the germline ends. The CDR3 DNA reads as TGTGCCAGCAGTGGCCCCCCAGATACGCAGTATTTT. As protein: CASSGPPDTQYF.

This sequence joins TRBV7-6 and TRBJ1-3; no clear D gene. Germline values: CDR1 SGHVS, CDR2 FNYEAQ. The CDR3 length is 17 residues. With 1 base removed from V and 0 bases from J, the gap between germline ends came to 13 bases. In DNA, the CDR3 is TGTGCCAGCAGCTTAGGTCACCCAGTAAGCTCTGGAAACACCATATATTTT. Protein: CASSLGHPVSSGNTIYF. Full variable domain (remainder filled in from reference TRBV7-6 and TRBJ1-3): GAGVSQSPRYKVTKRGQDVALRCDPISGHVSLYWYRQALGQGPEFLTYFNYEAQQDKSGLPNDRFSAERPEGSISTLTIQRTEQRDSAMYRCASSLGHPVSSGNTIYFGEGSWLTVV.

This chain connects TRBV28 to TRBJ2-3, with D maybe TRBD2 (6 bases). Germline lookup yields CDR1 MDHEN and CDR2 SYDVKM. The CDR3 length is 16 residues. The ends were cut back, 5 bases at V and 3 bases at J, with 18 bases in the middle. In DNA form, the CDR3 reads TGTGCCAGCAGTCCCGGATTTACCAGCGGGACAGATACGCAGTATTTT. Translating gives CASSPGFTSGTDTQYF. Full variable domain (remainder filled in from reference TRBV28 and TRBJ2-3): DVKVTQSSRYLVKRTGEKVFLECVQDMDHENMFWYRQDPGLGLRLIYFSYDVKMKEKGDIPEGYSVSREKKERFSLILESASTNQTSMYLCASSPGFTSGTDTQYFGPGTRLTVL.

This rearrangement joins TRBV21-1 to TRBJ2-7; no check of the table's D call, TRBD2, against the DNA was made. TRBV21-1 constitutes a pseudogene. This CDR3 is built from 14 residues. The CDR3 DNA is TGTGCCAGCAGCAAACTAGCGGGATATTTCGAGCAGTACTTC. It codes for CASSKLAGYFEQYF.

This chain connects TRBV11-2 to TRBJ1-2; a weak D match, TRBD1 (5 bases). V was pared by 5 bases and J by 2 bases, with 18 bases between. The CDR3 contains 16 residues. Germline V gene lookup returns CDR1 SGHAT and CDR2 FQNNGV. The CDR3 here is CASSARGTFNNYGYTF. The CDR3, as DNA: TGTGCCAGCAGCGCCCGAGGGACGTTCAACAACTATGGCTACACCTTC.

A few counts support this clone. CDR3 residues: CASSLVASGRNEQFF. In nucleotides, the CDR3 is TGCGCCAGCAGCTTGGTGGCTAGCGGGAGAAATGAGCAGTTCTTC. V gene TRBV5-1 combines with J gene TRBJ2-1; 10 bases match TRBD2. There are 15 residues in the CDR3. Per germline, CDR1 SGHRS and CDR2 YFSETQ. Trimming took 0 bases from V and 7 from J; bases not matched to a gene: 4. Full variable domain (rest looked up from reference TRBV5-1 and TRBJ2-1): KAGVTQTPRYLIKTRGQQVTLSCSPISGHRSVSWYQQTPGQGLQFLFEYFSETQRNKGNFPGRFSGRQFSNSRSEMNVSTLELGDSALYLCASSLVASGRNEQFFGPGTRLTVL.

The CDR3 DNA follows: TGTGCCAGTAGTATTTCCGGAGTCAAGGATTCCGAGCAGTACTTC. It yields the protein CASSISGVKDSEQYF. The V call is TRBV19, the J call TRBJ2-7; no clear D gene. CDR3 length equals 15 residues. Deletions cut 3 bases from V and 6 bases from J, with 18 bases between. CDR1 is LNHDA and CDR2 is SQIVND in the germline V gene (reference sequence).

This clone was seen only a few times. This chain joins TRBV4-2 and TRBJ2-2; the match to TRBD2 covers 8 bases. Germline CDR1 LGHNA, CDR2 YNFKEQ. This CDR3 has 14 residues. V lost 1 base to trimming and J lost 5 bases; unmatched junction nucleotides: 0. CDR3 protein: CASSQGGGTGELFF. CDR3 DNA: TGTGCCAGCAGCCAAGGCGGGGGGACCGGGGAGCTGTTTTTT.

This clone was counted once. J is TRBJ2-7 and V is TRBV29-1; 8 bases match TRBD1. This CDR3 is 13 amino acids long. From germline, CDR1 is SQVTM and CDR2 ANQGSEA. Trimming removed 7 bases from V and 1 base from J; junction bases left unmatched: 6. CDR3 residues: CSAGQGASYEQYF. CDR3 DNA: TGCAGCGCTGGACAGGGTGCTTCCTACGAGCAGTACTTC.

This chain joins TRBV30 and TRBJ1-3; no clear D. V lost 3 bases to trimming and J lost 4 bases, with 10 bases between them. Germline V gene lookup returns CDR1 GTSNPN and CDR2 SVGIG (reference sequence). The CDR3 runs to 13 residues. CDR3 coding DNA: TGTGCCTGGAGCTTAAAGGGAGGAAACACCATATATTTT. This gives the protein CAWSLKGGNTIYF. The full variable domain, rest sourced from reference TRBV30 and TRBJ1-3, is SQTIHQWPATLVQPVGSPLSLECTVEGTSNPNLYWYRQAAGRGLQLLFYSVGIGQISSEVPQNLSASRPQDRQFILSSKKLLLSDSGFYLCAWSLKGGNTIYFGEGSWLTVV.

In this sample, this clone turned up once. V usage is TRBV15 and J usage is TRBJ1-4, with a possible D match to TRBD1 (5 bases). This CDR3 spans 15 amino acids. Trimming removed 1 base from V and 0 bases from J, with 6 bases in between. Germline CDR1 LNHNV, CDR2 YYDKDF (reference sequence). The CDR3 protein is CATSRGDSTNEKLFF. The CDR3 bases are TGTGCCACCAGCAGAGGGGACTCAACTAATGAAAAACTGTTTTTT.

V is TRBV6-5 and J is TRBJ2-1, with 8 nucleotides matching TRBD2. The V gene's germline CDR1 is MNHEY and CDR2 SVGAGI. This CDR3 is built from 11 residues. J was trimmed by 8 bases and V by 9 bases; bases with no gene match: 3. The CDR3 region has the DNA TGTGCCAGTAGCGGGGTCTATGAGCAGTTCTTC. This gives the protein CASSGVYEQFF.

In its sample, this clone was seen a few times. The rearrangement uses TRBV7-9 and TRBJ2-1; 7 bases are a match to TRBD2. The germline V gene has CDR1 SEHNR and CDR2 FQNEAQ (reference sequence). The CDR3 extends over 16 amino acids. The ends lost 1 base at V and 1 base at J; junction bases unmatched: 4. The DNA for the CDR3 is TGTGCCAGCAGCTTAGTGGGTAGCGGGTCCTACAATGAGCAGTTCTTC. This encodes CASSLVGSGSYNEQFF.

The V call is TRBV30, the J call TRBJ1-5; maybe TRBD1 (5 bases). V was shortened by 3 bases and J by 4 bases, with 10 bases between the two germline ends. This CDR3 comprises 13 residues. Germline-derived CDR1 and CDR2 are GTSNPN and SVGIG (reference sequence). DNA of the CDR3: TGTGCCTGGAGGGGGCAGGGTAATCAGCCCCAGCATTTT. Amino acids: CAWRGQGNQPQHF. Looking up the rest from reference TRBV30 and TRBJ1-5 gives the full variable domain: SQTIHQWPATLVQPVGSPLSLECTVEGTSNPNLYWYRQAAGRGLQLLFYSVGIGQISSEVPQNLSASRPQDRQFILSSKKLLLSDSGFYLCAWRGQGNQPQHFGDGTRLSIL.

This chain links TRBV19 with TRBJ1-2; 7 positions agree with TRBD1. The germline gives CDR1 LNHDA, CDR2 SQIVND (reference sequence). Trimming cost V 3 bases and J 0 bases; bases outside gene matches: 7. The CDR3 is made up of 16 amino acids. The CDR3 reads CASSIGDRNPNYGYTF. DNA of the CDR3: TGTGCCAGTAGTATTGGGGACAGAAACCCTAACTATGGCTACACCTTC.

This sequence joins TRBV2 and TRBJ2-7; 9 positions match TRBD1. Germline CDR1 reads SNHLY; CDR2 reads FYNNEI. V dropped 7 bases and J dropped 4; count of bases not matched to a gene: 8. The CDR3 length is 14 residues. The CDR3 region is CASKLGQGGYEQYF. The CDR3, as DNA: TGTGCCAGCAAACTGGGACAGGGTGGGTACGAGCAGTACTTC.

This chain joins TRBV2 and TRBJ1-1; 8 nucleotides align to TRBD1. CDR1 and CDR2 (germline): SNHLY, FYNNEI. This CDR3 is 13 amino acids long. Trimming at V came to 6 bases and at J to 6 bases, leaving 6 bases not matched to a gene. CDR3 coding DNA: TGTGCCAGCAGACCCGACAGGGGCCCTGAAGCTTTCTTT. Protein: CASRPDRGPEAFF.